The clone carrying this T cell receptor beta chain was seen once. What it binds is unknown. One base away lies a much larger clone, so this may be a sequencing read error. This CDR3 has 12 residues. Trimming cost V 4 bases and J 10 bases; bases outside gene matches: 7. Germline V gene lookup returns CDR1 DFQATT and CDR2 SNEGSKA (reference sequence). MiXCR was run by TCRdb on the PCR reads, yielding one entry per CDR3 protein. The profile shows hundreds of thousands of distinct CDR3 sequences, over 25% of them singletons. This sample was taken from a study of molecular identifiers for immune sequencing clone quantification. Findings of the study overall: Barcode sharing among identical TCR molecules could make large clones appear smaller. The study found clones above 20 RNA copies held over 98% of effector molecules and under 1% in naive cells.

What was sequenced was naive CD8+ T cells from blood, with Jurkat cell RNA spiked in. Noted subset: FACS-sorted CD8+CD4-CCR7+CD45RA+ naive T cells. This receptor was taken from a human donor in good health. Some libraries in this study had Jurkat cell RNA spiked in. This chain connects TRBV20-1 to TRBJ2-1; the match to TRBD2 covers 7 bases. Written as DNA, the CDR3 is TGCAGTGCTAATATGGGGGGGTACGAGCAGTTCTTC. The encoded protein is CSANMGGYEQFF.